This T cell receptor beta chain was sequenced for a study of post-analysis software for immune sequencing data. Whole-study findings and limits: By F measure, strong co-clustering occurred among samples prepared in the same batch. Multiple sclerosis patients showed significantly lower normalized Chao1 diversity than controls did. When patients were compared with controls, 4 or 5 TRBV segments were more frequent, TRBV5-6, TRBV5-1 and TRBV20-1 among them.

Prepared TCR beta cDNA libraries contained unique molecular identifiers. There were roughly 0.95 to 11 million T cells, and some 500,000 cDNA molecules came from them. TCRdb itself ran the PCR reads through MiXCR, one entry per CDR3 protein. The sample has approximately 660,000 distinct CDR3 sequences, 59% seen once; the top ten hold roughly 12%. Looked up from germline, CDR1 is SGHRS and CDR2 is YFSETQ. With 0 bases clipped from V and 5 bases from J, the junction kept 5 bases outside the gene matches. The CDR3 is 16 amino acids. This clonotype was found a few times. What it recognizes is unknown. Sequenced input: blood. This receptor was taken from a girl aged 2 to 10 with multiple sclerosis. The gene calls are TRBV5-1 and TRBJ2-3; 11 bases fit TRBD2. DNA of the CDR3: TGCGCCAGCAGCTTGGGACTAGCGGGATATTTAGATACGCAGTATTTT. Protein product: CASSLGLAGYLDTQYF.